These 11 T cell receptor beta chains share one sample of origin, sequenced in a study of T cells after yellow fever vaccination. Each CDR3 protein is one row after TCRdb ran MiXCR on the 5' RACE reads. This sample has 280,000 or so distinct CDR3 sequences; 7.5% to 9.5% occur once, and the top ten carry 3% to 3.5%. This sample comprised CD4+ T cells sorted from PBMCs, obtained 5 days after the yellow fever booster vaccination. The receptors shown here come from a man aged 18 to 30 who received the YFV17D yellow fever vaccine.

The chain has TRBV5-6 and TRBJ2-1; D perhaps matches TRBD2 (5 bases). Germline CDR1 SGHDT, CDR2 YYEEEE. This CDR3 is 13 amino acids long. With 2 bases removed from V and 12 bases from J, the gap between germline ends came to 15 bases. The CDR3 here is CASSLELPGVQFF. The CDR3 bases are TGTGCCAGCAGCTTAGAACTCCCCGGGGTGCAGTTCTTC.

This clonotype was detected only a few times. CDR3 loop: CASSLRGSRGRPDTQYF. DNA for the CDR3: TGTGCCAGCAGCTTAAGAGGTTCCCGGGGGAGGCCAGATACGCAGTATTTT. The chain is built from TRBV7-3 and TRBJ2-3; TRBD2 might be the D (6 bases). Germline V CDR1 and CDR2: SGHTA, FQGTGA. Trimming took off 1 base at V and 4 bases at J, with 18 bases between the two ends. The CDR3 consists of 17 residues. Full variable domain (rest looked up from reference TRBV7-3 and TRBJ2-3): GAGVSQTPSNKVTEKGKYVELRCDPISGHTALYWYRQSLGQGPEFLIYFQGTGAADDSGLPNDRFFAVRPEGSVSTLKIQRTERGDSAVYLCASSLRGSRGRPDTQYFGPGTRLTVL.

The J gene is TRBJ1-2, the V gene TRBV4-3; no clear D. The germline V gene encodes CDR1 LGHNA and CDR2 YSLEER. The CDR3 totals 15 residues. Trimming took 0 bases from V and 1 from J, leaving 9 bases between them. CDR3 loop: CASSQEWVLNYGYTF. The DNA of the CDR3 is TGCGCCAGCAGCCAAGAGTGGGTCCTTAACTATGGCTACACCTTC.

This clonotype turned up a few times. The chain has TRBV10-3 and TRBJ2-1; D is possibly TRBD1 (5 bases). Germline-derived CDR1 and CDR2 are ENHRY and SYGVKD. V lost 7 bases and J 0 bases, leaving 13 bases between the germline ends. The CDR3 is 15 residues long. The chain's CDR3 is CAITKTENSYNEQFF. The CDR3, as DNA: TGTGCCATCACCAAGACAGAGAACTCCTACAATGAGCAGTTCTTC.

This clonotype showed up just a few times. This chain connects TRBV5-1 to TRBJ1-2; 9 bases line up with TRBD1. This CDR3 has 15 residues. Trimming took 1 base from V and 6 from J; bases not matched to a gene: 7. CDR1 and CDR2 from the germline V gene are SGHRS and YFSETQ. CDR3 bases: TGCGCCAGCAGCTTGCCCGGACAGGGGTCCAATGGCTACACCTTC. This codes for CASSLPGQGSNGYTF.

The chain combines TRBV27 with TRBJ2-3, with TRBD2 matching over 8 bases. This CDR3 spans 20 amino acids. V shed 0 bases, J shed 0 bases, and the junction held 14 bases outside the gene matches. The germline V gene has CDR1 MNHEY and CDR2 SMNVEV (reference sequence). CDR3 DNA: TGTGCCAGCAGTTTATCAGTAATGCGGCGGGGGGTACGTAGCACAGATACGCAGTATTTT. This gives the protein CASSLSVMRRGVRSTDTQYF.

V is TRBV5-1 and J is TRBJ1-1; 7 nucleotides line up with TRBD1. The CDR3 length is 17 residues. CDR1 SGHRS and CDR2 YFSETQ come from the germline V gene. Losses at the gene ends were 1 base for V and 3 bases for J; bases not matched to a gene: 12. The DNA of the CDR3 is TGCGCCAGCAGCTTGTCCACAGGGGAAGGTATGGACACTGAAGCTTTCTTT. Protein: CASSLSTGEGMDTEAFF.

The chain carries TRBV13 and TRBJ2-3, with 7 bases identical to TRBD1. V lost 7 bases to trimming and J lost 2 bases; unmatched junction nucleotides: 3. Germline V CDR1 and CDR2: PRHDT, FYEKMQ (reference sequence). The CDR3 runs 13 residues. This chain's CDR3 is CASTGQATDTQYF. CDR3 sequence (DNA): TGTGCCAGCACCGGACAGGCCACAGATACGCAGTATTTT.

This clonotype was detected many times. V and J are TRBV5-1 and TRBJ1-1; no firm D call. Per germline, CDR1 SGHRS and CDR2 YFSETQ. Between the trimmed V and J ends, which lost 2 bases and 5 bases, there was a span of 13 bases. The CDR3 is 14 residues long. CDR3 region: CASSLNGDWTEAFF. Here the CDR3 DNA reads TGCGCCAGCAGCTTAAACGGGGATTGGACTGAAGCTTTCTTT.

This chain links TRBV11-2 with TRBJ1-4; 7 nucleotides align to TRBD1. The CDR3 covers 14 residues. Per the germline V gene, CDR1 is SGHAT and CDR2 is FQNNGV. The V and J ends lost 4 bases and 7 bases, in that order; junction bases with no gene match: 6. CDR3 sequence (DNA): TGTGCCAGCAGCTCCAGGGGGGTTGGTGAAAAACTGTTTTTT. It encodes CASSSRGVGEKLFF.

The sample holds a few counts of this clonotype. The V gene is TRBV20-1, the J gene TRBJ2-3; 9 bases agree with TRBD2. The CDR3 has 13 amino acids. V lost 3 bases to trimming and J lost 7 bases; unmatched junction nucleotides: 5. The germline gives CDR1 DFQATT, CDR2 SNEGSKA (reference sequence). Here the CDR3 DNA reads TGCAGTGCTAGTAGGCTAGCGGGGAATACGCAGTATTTT. Translated: CSASRLAGNTQYF.